The 20 T cell receptor beta chains presented below share a single source sample, sequenced in a study of identical twins. TCRdb analysed the 5' RACE reads with MiXCR anew, one entry per CDR3 protein. There are approximately 700,000 distinct CDR3 sequences in the sample; around 6% occur only once, and around 1.7% lies in the top ten. Sequencing used naive T cells sorted from blood. The receptors derive from a man aged 18 to 30 in good health.

V gene TRBV5-5 combines with J gene TRBJ2-1, with 10 bases identical to TRBD2. The CDR3 sequence is 16 residues long. After removal of 0 bases from V and 2 bases from J, the junction contained 2 bases not matched to a gene. Per the germline V gene, CDR1 is SGHKS and CDR2 is YYEKEE (reference sequence). The CDR3 region has the DNA TGTGCCAGCAGCTTGGTACTAGCGGGACCCTACAATGAGCAGTTCTTC. This encodes CASSLVLAGPYNEQFF.

This clonotype was recorded many times. This chain joins TRBV20-1 and TRBJ2-7, with D perhaps matching TRBD1 or TRBD2 (6 bases each). CDR3 length equals 13 residues. Germline CDR1 is DFQATT and CDR2 is SNEGSKA (reference sequence). The V gene lost 6 bases and the J gene lost 0 bases, with 12 bases spanning the gap. In DNA form, the CDR3 reads TGCAGTGCGCTCGGGGGCAGCTCCTACGAGCAGTACTTC. Its translation: CSALGGSSYEQYF.

This clonotype was seen a handful of times. This chain connects TRBV20-1 to TRBJ2-2, with 9 bases matching TRBD1. Losses at the gene ends were 6 bases for V and 4 bases for J; bases not matched to a gene: 3. The CDR3 runs to 13 residues. Germline loops: CDR1 DFQATT, CDR2 SNEGSKA (reference sequence). This chain's CDR3 is CSARQGVTGELFF. The CDR3 region has the DNA TGCAGTGCCAGACAGGGGGTCACCGGGGAGCTGTTTTTT.

This clonotype turned up a few times. The rearrangement joins TRBV5-1 to TRBJ2-5; tentatively, D is TRBD1 or TRBD2 (5 bases each). This CDR3 has 15 amino acids. Trimming took off 0 bases at V and 3 bases at J, with 12 bases between the two ends. CDR1 is SGHRS, CDR2 YFSETQ, per germline. CDR3 protein: CASSLAGTRKETQYF. Here the CDR3 DNA reads TGCGCCAGCAGCTTGGCAGGGACGAGGAAAGAGACCCAGTACTTC.

In this sample, this clonotype turned up a few times. V gene TRBV29-1 combines with J gene TRBJ2-7; no reliable D call. Trimming took 5 bases from V and 3 from J, leaving 11 bases between them. The CDR3 spans 12 residues. In germline, CDR1 is SQVTM, CDR2 ANQGSEA. CDR3 DNA: TGCAGCGTTATGTACAGTCACTACGAGCAGTACTTC. The encoded protein is CSVMYSHYEQYF.

This clonotype was observed many times. The chain is built from TRBV6-5 and TRBJ1-3; 12 bases line up with TRBD1. CDR3 length: 16 residues. CDR1 and CDR2 (germline): MNHEY, SVGAGI. The ends lost 4 bases at V and 5 bases at J; junction bases unmatched: 6. CDR3 sequence reads: CASSSRGQGARNTIYF. The DNA of the CDR3 is TGTGCCAGCAGTTCCCGGGGACAGGGGGCCAGAAACACCATATATTTT.

Many counts were recorded for this clonotype. CDR3 bases: TGTGCCAGCAGTGCCCGGACAGAGACTGAAAAACTGTTTTTT. This gives the protein CASSARTETEKLFF. The chain recombines TRBV6-1 with TRBJ1-4; D is perhaps TRBD1 (6 bases). This CDR3 comprises 14 residues. The germline V and J ends were trimmed by 4 bases and 7 bases, with 13 bases remaining between them. Germline V lookup: CDR1 MNHNS, CDR2 SASEGT.

This clonotype was observed many times. V and J are TRBV29-1 and TRBJ1-4, with 8 positions matching TRBD1. The CDR3 sequence is 14 residues long. The ends lost 7 bases at V and 5 bases at J; junction bases unmatched: 9. The germline V gene has CDR1 SQVTM and CDR2 ANQGSEA. The CDR3 region is CSGQTGGGNEKLFF. Here the CDR3 DNA reads TGCAGCGGCCAAACAGGGGGAGGCAATGAAAAACTGTTTTTT.

This clonotype was seen at least ten times. This sequence joins TRBV12-3 or TRBV12-4 and TRBJ1-2, with D unresolved. Trimming cost V 8 bases and J 3 bases, with 13 bases left between them. The CDR3 totals 13 residues. The CDR3 sequence is CASRFRGHYGYTF. DNA for the CDR3: TGTGCCAGCCGATTTCGAGGGCACTATGGCTACACCTTC.

This clonotype was counted between two and nine times. The chain joins TRBV5-1 to TRBJ2-6, with D maybe TRBD1 (5 bases). This CDR3 contains 16 residues. The V end was cut by 2 bases, the J end by 0 bases, with 9 bases between. The germline V gene encodes CDR1 SGHRS and CDR2 YFSETQ. The CDR3 sequence is CASSLETASGANVLTF. The DNA for the CDR3 is TGCGCCAGCAGCTTAGAGACAGCCTCTGGGGCCAACGTCCTGACTTTC.

This clonotype was picked up many times. The chain uses TRBV10-3 and TRBJ2-3, with 8 bases identical to TRBD1. V dropped 8 bases and J dropped 3; count of bases not matched to a gene: 4. Germline CDR1 is ENHRY and CDR2 is SYGVKD. The CDR3 extends over 13 amino acids. The CDR3 here is CAIRDRLTDTQYF. CDR3 coding DNA: TGTGCCATCCGGGACAGGTTAACAGATACGCAGTATTTT.

This clonotype was counted between two and nine times. The rearrangement uses TRBV12-3 or TRBV12-4 and TRBJ2-6, with D hard to call. The CDR3 contains 12 residues. Trimming pared 5 bases from V and 7 bases from J, leaving 6 bases between. CDR3 DNA sequence: TGTGCCAGCAGTCTAAATGCCAACGTCCTGACTTTC. Amino acid sequence: CASSLNANVLTF.

This clonotype came up a few times. The genes are TRBV5-1 and TRBJ1-2; no firm D call. This CDR3 contains 14 residues. Germline assignment: CDR1 SGHRS and CDR2 YFSETQ. The V end lost 4 bases, the J end lost 6 bases, and 16 bases lay between the germline ends. CDR3: CASSRAESLDGYTF. In nucleotides, the CDR3 is TGCGCCAGCAGCCGAGCGGAGAGCCTCGATGGCTACACCTTC.

This clonotype was counted at least ten times. This chain uses TRBV29-1 with TRBJ2-3; D perhaps matches TRBD1 (5 bases). The germline V and J ends were trimmed by 5 bases and 3 bases, with 6 bases remaining between them. Germline lookup yields CDR1 SQVTM and CDR2 ANQGSEA. The CDR3 is 11 amino acids. Written as DNA, the CDR3 is TGCAGCGTTAAGGGGACAGATACGCAGTATTTT. Translation gives CSVKGTDTQYF.

This chain uses TRBV6-6 with TRBJ2-2; D is possibly TRBD1 or TRBD2 (5 bases each). The V and J ends lost 8 bases and 6 bases respectively, with 13 bases between them. The V gene's germline CDR1 is MNHNY and CDR2 SVGAGI (reference sequence). The CDR3 totals 13 residues. The CDR3 sequence is CASSTPGPGELFF. CDR3 DNA sequence: TGTGCCAGCTCCACACCGGGACCCGGGGAGCTGTTTTTT.

In this sample, this clonotype turned up a few times. This may be a read error, as it is one base from a much larger clone. This chain joins TRBV25-1 and TRBJ1-1; D perhaps matches TRBD1 (5 bases). Germline values: CDR1 MGHDK, CDR2 SYGVNS. CDR3 size: 11 residues. Trimming pared 5 bases from V and 8 bases from J, leaving 9 bases between. The CDR3 is CASSIRGEAFF. In DNA form, the CDR3 reads TGTGCCAGCAGTATCCGGGGGGAAGCTTTCTTT.

This chain uses TRBV24-1 with TRBJ2-6; 8 positions match TRBD1. The germline CDR1 and CDR2 sequences are KGHDR and SFDVKD. V was clipped by 3 bases and J by 1 base; unmatched bases: 13. There are 20 residues in the CDR3. CDR3 sequence: CATSDPLGPGQVSGANVLTF. DNA for the CDR3: TGTGCCACCAGTGATCCCCTGGGTCCGGGACAGGTGTCTGGGGCCAACGTCCTGACTTTC.

This sequence joins TRBV7-6 and TRBJ2-2, with 9 bases that match TRBD1. This CDR3 has 14 amino acids. Germline CDR1 and CDR2: SGHVS and FNYEAQ. Unmatched junction bases numbered 8, after V lost 6 bases and J lost 9 bases. CDR3: CASSYGTGSRELFF. In DNA, the CDR3 is TGTGCCAGCAGTTACGGGACAGGGTCGAGGGAGCTGTTTTTT.

This clonotype showed up many times. J is TRBJ2-7 and V is TRBV5-1; 10 bases are shared with TRBD1. The CDR3 has 14 amino acids. The J segment lost 6 bases and the V segment lost 5 bases, leaving 8 bases of the junction unmatched. Germline values: CDR1 SGHRS, CDR2 YFSETQ. For the CDR3, the DNA is TGCGCCAGCAGGAGAGACAGGGGGCGCGGCGAGCAGTACGTC. Protein sequence: CASRRDRGRGEQYV.

This clonotype was counted many times. The chain joins TRBV5-1 to TRBJ1-3, with D uncertain. Germline lookup yields CDR1 SGHRS and CDR2 YFSETQ. V gave up 4 bases and J gave up 0 bases, with 11 bases separating them. CDR3 length: 15 residues. The CDR3 nucleotides read TGCGCCAGCAGCATCTACGGAGGCTCTGGAAACACCATATATTTT. Its translation: CASSIYGGSGNTIYF.